What follows are 30 T cell receptor beta chains derived from one specimen sequenced in a study of T cells in Graves' hyperthyroidism and ophthalmopathy. Amplified TCR beta CDR3 regions came from RNA transcripts. Carried out on the TCR CDR3, a first-round RT-PCR used the HTBI primer set. TCRdb reprocessed the multiplex PCR reads with MiXCR, giving one entry per CDR3 protein. The repertoire holds about 570,000 distinct CDR3 sequences, with around 45% as singletons. Input material: peripheral blood or thyroid tissue (not recorded which). The receptors shown here come from an adult woman with Graves' disease, either hyperthyroidism or ophthalmopathy (not recorded which).

Points on this clonotype: A much bigger clone sits one base away, suggesting this may be a read error. V usage is TRBV4-1 and J usage is TRBJ2-2, with 7 nucleotides matching TRBD2. This CDR3 spans 17 amino acids. CDR1 and CDR2 (germline): MGHRA, YSYEKL. J gave up 4 bases and V 0 bases, and 8 bases lay outside the gene matches. CDR3 residues: CASSQESSGEITGELFF. The CDR3 nucleotides are TGCGCCAGCAGCCAAGAATCGAGCGGGGAGATCACCGGGGAGCTGTTTTTT.

The gene calls are TRBV6-2 or TRBV6-3 and TRBJ1-2; D is uncertain. Germline CDR1 MNHEY, CDR2 SVGEGT. This CDR3 comprises 12 residues. Trimming took off 6 bases at V and 10 bases at J, with 15 bases between the two ends. The CDR3 DNA sequence: TGTGCCAGCAGCCGCGCAGGTCCGAACTACACCTTC. This encodes CASSRAGPNYTF.

V and J are TRBV20-1 and TRBJ1-5; no clear D gene. The CDR3 is 12 residues long. Germline assignment: CDR1 DFQATT and CDR2 SNEGSKA (reference sequence). V was clipped by 6 bases and J by 7 bases, with 13 bases between them. CDR3 sequence: CSAPSTGQPQHF. For the CDR3, the DNA is TGCAGTGCACCTAGTACGGGACAGCCCCAGCATTTT.

The chain joins TRBV7-9 to TRBJ2-7; no definite D call. The length of the CDR3 is 16 residues. The V end was cut by 5 bases, the J end by 7 bases, with 24 bases between. Germline V gene lookup returns CDR1 SEHNR and CDR2 FQNEAQ (reference sequence). The CDR3 loop reads CASSPATRSPFWEQYF. CDR3 nucleotides: TGTGCCAGCAGCCCAGCCACCCGTTCCCCTTTCTGGGAGCAGTACTTC.

J is TRBJ1-1 and V is TRBV10-3; D unresolved. This CDR3 is built from 13 residues. The V end was cut by 0 bases, the J end by 4 bases, with 6 bases between. The germline V gene has CDR1 ENHRY and CDR2 SYGVKD. The CDR3 here is CAISESVTTEAFF. The CDR3 coding sequence is TGTGCCATCAGTGAGTCGGTTACCACTGAAGCTTTCTTT.

This clonotype has only one observation. V gene TRBV24-1 combines with J gene TRBJ1-2; no firm D call. The V and J ends lost 4 bases and 4 bases respectively, with 9 bases between them. Germline V gene sequence: CDR1 KGHDR, CDR2 SFDVKD. The CDR3 loop spans 13 amino acids. The CDR3 nucleotides are TGTGCCACCAGTGACACGGGAAGCTATGGCTACACCTTC. Translating it yields CATSDTGSYGYTF.

The sample holds many counts of this clonotype. The rearrangement joins TRBV19 to TRBJ1-2; 7 nucleotides agree with TRBD1. Germline V gene sequence: CDR1 LNHDA, CDR2 SQIVND (reference sequence). The CDR3 contains 14 residues. Unmatched junction bases numbered 14, after V lost 8 bases and J lost 8 bases. The CDR3 sequence is CASEPGHTGQGYTF. CDR3 in DNA: TGTGCCAGTGAACCGGGACACACGGGACAGGGCTACACCTTC.

V and J are TRBV3-1 and TRBJ2-7; D is possibly TRBD1 (5 bases). The CDR3 is 14 residues long. Germline assignment: CDR1 LGHDT and CDR2 YNNKEL (reference sequence). Trimming cost V 6 bases and J 7 bases, with 19 bases left between them. The CDR3 region is CASSPDSRSVEQYF. The CDR3, as DNA: TGTGCCAGCAGTCCTGACAGTCGATCAGTAGAGCAGTACTTC.

The chain joins TRBV7-1 to TRBJ2-5, with D possibly TRBD1 on 6 matching bases. TRBV7-1 is placed among ORFs of uncertain function. The V end was cut by 3 bases, the J end by 7 bases, with 9 bases between. This CDR3 spans 12 amino acids. DNA of the CDR3: TGTGCCAGCAGCTCCCCCAGGGGGACCCAGTACTTC. It codes for CASSSPRGTQYF.

DNA of the CDR3: TGTGCCAGCCAAGCGGCGGACCGGTTTGGAGAGCAGTACTTC. It specifies CASQAADRFGEQYF. The J gene is TRBJ2-7, the V gene TRBV7-9; weak D call: TRBD2 (5 bases). Germline-derived CDR1 and CDR2 are SEHNR and FQNEAQ (reference sequence). The CDR3 consists of 14 residues. The V end lost 8 bases, the J end lost 7 bases, and 21 bases lay between the germline ends. Based on the CDR3 plus reference TRBV7-9 and TRBJ2-7, the full variable domain is DTGVSQNPRHKITKRGQNVTFRCDPISEHNRLYWYRQTLGQGPEFLTYFQNEAQLEKSRLLSDRFSAERPKGSFSTLEIQRTEQGDSAMYLCASQAADRFGEQYFGPGTRLTVT.

The chain joins TRBV7-1 to TRBJ1-4, with D tentatively TRBD1 (5 bases). TRBV7-1 qualifies as an ORF whose function is uncertain. The ends were cut back, 5 bases at V and 8 bases at J, with 18 bases in the middle. The CDR3 runs 15 residues. CDR3 DNA: TGTGCCAGCAGCGCACGCGCCGGGGCGGGGGAAAAACTGTTTTTT. It is translated as CASSARAGAGEKLFF.

This clonotype was observed at least ten times. V is TRBV12-5 and J is TRBJ1-5; D not certain. The V end lost 1 base, the J end lost 1 base, and 2 bases lay between the germline ends. The germline gives CDR1 LGHNT, CDR2 FRNRAP. The CDR3 has 13 residues. CDR3 nucleotides: TGTGCTAGTGGTTTGGGGAGCAATCAGCCCCAGCATTTT. Its translation is CASGLGSNQPQHF.

The table lists this clonotype with many counts. The genes are TRBV7-9 and TRBJ2-7; no definite D call. The CDR3 has 14 residues. Trimming took 1 base from V and 5 from J, leaving 12 bases between them. CDR1 and CDR2 (germline): SEHNR, FQNEAQ (reference sequence). The chain's CDR3 is CASSLVPLRHEQYF. The CDR3 DNA reads TGTGCCAGCAGCTTAGTCCCTCTGCGCCACGAGCAGTACTTC.

In this sample, this clonotype turned up many times. The V and J genes are TRBV6-1 and TRBJ1-5; D ambiguous. CDR1 and CDR2 from the germline V gene are MNHNS and SASEGT. V was clipped by 8 bases and J by 0 bases, with 11 bases between them. This CDR3 spans 14 amino acids. CDR3 DNA: TGTGCCAGCGGAGGACGGTTTAGCAATCAGCCCCAGCATTTT. Translating it yields CASGGRFSNQPQHF.

V is TRBV27 and J is TRBJ2-7; 9 bases fit TRBD1. This CDR3 has 14 residues. Germline assignment: CDR1 MNHEY and CDR2 SMNVEV (reference sequence). V was pared by 6 bases and J by 0 bases, with 3 bases of the junction left unmatched. The CDR3 is CASRTGGLSYEQYF. Here the CDR3 DNA reads TGTGCCAGCAGAACAGGGGGCCTCTCCTACGAGCAGTACTTC.

This clonotype has a count of ten or more. Germline and junction disagree at one end, which may indicate a read error. The V and J genes are TRBV7-2 and TRBJ2-7; D not resolved. The CDR3 sequence is 11 residues long. Germline V gives CDR1 SGHTA, CDR2 FQGNSA. The DNA for the CDR3 is TGTGCCAGCAGCTTAGGTCGGAGCCTGCACTTC. This sequence encodes CASSLGRSLHF.

This clonotype came up many times. CDR3 region: CASSLEPPLVPSGNCEQYF. CDR3 DNA: TGTGCCAGCAGCTTAGAACCCCCCCTCGTCCCAAGCGGGAACTGCGAGCAGTACTTC. The genes are TRBV11-2 and TRBJ2-7, with TRBD2 matching 7 bases. Germline trimming cut 0 bases from V and 6 bases from J; bases unmatched to any gene: 20. This CDR3 spans 19 amino acids. CDR1 and CDR2 (germline): SGHAT, FQNNGV.

A few counts support this clonotype. V and J are TRBV19 and TRBJ1-2; D is uncertain. V shed 5 bases and J shed 6 bases, with 10 bases lying between them. The CDR3 is made up of 12 amino acids. Germline values: CDR1 LNHDA, CDR2 SQIVND (reference sequence). The CDR3 protein is CASSSASDGYTF. CDR3 bases: TGTGCCAGTAGTTCGGCAAGCGATGGCTACACCTTC.

This clonotype was detected ten times or more. This rearrangement joins TRBV27 to TRBJ2-5, with D perhaps TRBD2 (5 bases). CDR3 length equals 12 residues. Per germline, CDR1 MNHEY and CDR2 SMNVEV (reference sequence). Trimming removed 4 bases from V and 6 bases from J, with 9 bases in between. The CDR3 reads CASSSLGKTQYF. In DNA, the CDR3 is TGTGCCAGCAGTTCCCTCGGGAAGACCCAGTACTTC.

This clonotype has a count of ten or more. CDR3 residues: CASSQRQGGTGELFF. The DNA of the CDR3 is TGTGCCAGCAGCCAAAGACAGGGGGGAACCGGGGAGCTGTTTTTT. The chain has TRBV2 and TRBJ2-2, with TRBD1 matching over 9 bases. J was trimmed by 5 bases and V by 6 bases; bases with no gene match: 7. The germline V gene has CDR1 SNHLY and CDR2 FYNNEI. This CDR3 has 15 residues. The whole variable domain, filled in from reference TRBV2 and TRBJ2-2, reads EPEVTQTPSHQVTQMGQEVILRCVPISNHLYFYWYRQILGQKVEFLVSFYNNEISEKSEIFDDQFSVERPDGSNFTLKIRSTKLEDSAMYFCASSQRQGGTGELFFGEGSRLTVL.

This clonotype was counted only a few times. The chain recombines TRBV7-9 with TRBJ1-5; D uncertain. V was shortened by 5 bases and J by 11 bases, with 13 bases between the two germline ends. From germline, CDR1 is SEHNR and CDR2 FQNEAQ (reference sequence). The length of the CDR3 is 12 residues. The CDR3 loop is CASSTSVETQHF. CDR3 in DNA: TGTGCCAGCAGCACTAGCGTGGAGACCCAGCATTTT.

This clonotype was seen ten or more times. The chain recombines TRBV7-2 with TRBJ2-7, with D perhaps TRBD1 (6 bases). The CDR3 is made up of 14 amino acids. V gave up 3 bases and J gave up 8 bases, with 17 bases separating them. CDR1 SGHTA and CDR2 FQGNSA come from the germline V gene. CDR3 in amino acids: CASSFMGAPRKQYF. CDR3 nucleotide sequence: TGTGCCAGCAGCTTTATGGGGGCGCCTCGGAAGCAGTACTTC. The whole variable domain, filled in from reference TRBV7-2 and TRBJ2-7, reads GAGVSQSPSNKVTEKGKDVELRCDPISGHTALYWYRQSLGQGLEFLIYFQGNSAPDKSGLPSDRFSAERTGGSVSTLTIQRTQQEDSAVYLCASSFMGAPRKQYFGPGTRLTVT.

Details on this clonotype: A much larger clone lies a single base off, so this may be a read error. The CDR3 ends on some other residue instead of the conserved phenylalanine or tryptophan, so this is likely a read error. This rearrangement joins TRBV28 to TRBJ1-2, with 9 bases identical to TRBD1. Germline V gene sequence: CDR1 MDHEN, CDR2 SYDVKM. CDR3 size: 12 residues. V lost 8 bases to trimming and J lost 4 bases; unmatched junction nucleotides: 2. The CDR3 protein is CASAQGAYGYTL. The CDR3 DNA follows: TGTGCCAGCGCACAGGGGGCCTATGGCTACACCCTC.

This clonotype came up many times. The chain has TRBV11-2 and TRBJ1-1, with TRBD1 as a possible D gene (5 bases). The V end lost 3 bases, the J end lost 5 bases, and 13 bases lay between the germline ends. The CDR3 consists of 14 residues. Germline CDR1 and CDR2: SGHAT and FQNNGV. This chain's CDR3 is CASSLLQGHTEAFF. The DNA for the CDR3 is TGTGCCAGCAGCTTGTTGCAGGGCCATACTGAAGCTTTCTTT.

In its sample, this clonotype was seen many times. The rearrangement joins TRBV5-1 to TRBJ2-2; the D gene is possibly TRBD1 (5 bases). The V gene lost 0 bases and the J gene lost 8 bases, with 11 bases spanning the gap. The germline V gene has CDR1 SGHRS and CDR2 YFSETQ. The CDR3 has 14 amino acids. CDR3 DNA: TGCGCCAGCAGCTTGGGACAGCTGTCTGGGGAGCTGTTTTTT. This gives the protein CASSLGQLSGELFF.

The CDR3 region has the DNA TGCAGCGCGACAAGATCGGGCCAGGGGGGCTTAAGGGAGACCCAGTACTTC. As protein: CSATRSGQGGLRETQYF. V is TRBV29-1 and J is TRBJ2-5; D is possibly TRBD1 (7 bases). CDR3 size: 17 residues. Trimming shortened V by 7 bases and J by 5 bases, and 29 bases separated the two germline ends. From germline, CDR1 is SQVTM and CDR2 ANQGSEA.

With respect to this clonotype: The junction shows a germline mismatch at one end, possibly a read error. V and J are TRBV3-1 and TRBJ1-6; D is undetermined. The CDR3 runs to 15 residues. CDR1 and CDR2 from the germline V gene are LGHDT and YNNKEL (reference sequence). Here the CDR3 DNA reads TGTGCCAGCAGCCAAGAGCGGCCTGGTTATTCGCCCCTCCACTTT. Protein product: CASSQERPGYSPLHF.

This clonotype was detected many times. This rearrangement joins TRBV7-9 to TRBJ1-4; D perhaps matches TRBD1 (6 bases). V lost 4 bases and J 6 bases, leaving 9 bases between the germline ends. Germline CDR1 reads SEHNR; CDR2 reads FQNEAQ (reference sequence). The length of the CDR3 is 13 residues. The CDR3 coding sequence is TGTGCCAGCAGCTCTGCAGGGGATGAAAAACTGTTTTTT. Translating gives CASSSAGDEKLFF.

This clonotype was detected many times. The V gene is TRBV10-3, the J gene TRBJ2-7; TRBD1 aligns across 8 bases. The CDR3 loop spans 13 amino acids. With 10 bases clipped from V and 0 bases from J, the junction kept 5 bases outside the gene matches. CDR1 is ENHRY, CDR2 SYGVKD, per germline. This chain's CDR3 is CANRQGSSYEQYF. CDR3 nucleotides: TGTGCCAACCGACAGGGGAGCTCCTACGAGCAGTACTTC.

This clonotype was seen just once. This chain connects TRBV10-3 to TRBJ2-5; tentative D call: TRBD2 (5 bases). Between the trimmed V and J ends, which lost 6 bases and 0 bases, there was a span of 11 bases. Germline V gene lookup returns CDR1 ENHRY and CDR2 SYGVKD. CDR3 length equals 14 residues. CDR3 residues: CAIREDGDQETQYF. The CDR3 region has the DNA TGTGCCATCAGGGAGGACGGAGACCAAGAGACCCAGTACTTC.